This T cell receptor beta chain was recovered during a study of naive and memory T cell subsets. Four subsets defined by CD45RA and CD27 were sorted after CD3, CD4, CD8 and live/dead staining. An equimolar mix of two oligonucleotides served as the beta constant-region primer for TRBC1 and TRBC2. TCRdb fed the UMI-ligation and nested PCR reads into MiXCR, producing one record per CDR3 protein. Of roughly 91,000 distinct CDR3 sequences listed, 13% are singletons. This TCR was sampled from a human donor in good health. The sample was central memory CD4+ T cells from blood.

CDR3 in amino acids: CSARRRDRGPWTEAFF. The CDR3 nucleotides are TGCAGCGCACGTCGTCGGGACAGGGGGCCATGGACTGAAGCTTTCTTT. J is TRBJ1-1 and V is TRBV29-1; 12 bases map to TRBD1. V dropped 7 bases and J dropped 5; count of bases not matched to a gene: 14. The length of the CDR3 is 16 residues. Germline V gene data show CDR1 as SQVTM and CDR2 as ANQGSEA.